This T cell receptor (beta chain) appears in the sequencing data of a study of cytomegalovirus exposure and HLA in healthy donors. Study at large: Later analysis reported that the 110 or so validation repertoires shared the platform of the approximately 690 first-cohort repertoires.

CDR1 is MNHNS, CDR2 SASEGT, per germline. The V gene end was trimmed by 0 bases and the J gene end by 4 bases; junction bases not matched to a gene: 12. CDR3 size: 18 residues. The protocol was immunoSEQ multiplex PCR, while the TCRdb copy is restricted to in-frame clones and leaves out a portion. Found here are 200,000 to 300,000 clones, less than 95% of them singletons; the top ten hold approximately 3.1%. General study results and limits: High sensitivity and specificity were reportedly achieved when the classifier diagnosed cytomegalovirus status. Associated with cytomegalovirus, according to the listing, were some 150 TCR beta chains.

Comments on this clone: Its antigen is as yet unknown.

The sample taken for sequencing was PBMCs. The clonotype comes from a woman under 40 in good health and CMV-seronegative. The chain combines TRBV6-1 with TRBJ2-1; 7 bases match TRBD2. CDR3 DNA sequence: TGTGCCAGCAGTGAAGCGCAGGTTCCGGGACTAAAGTACAATGAGCAGTTCTTC. Amino acids: CASSEAQVPGLKYNEQFF.